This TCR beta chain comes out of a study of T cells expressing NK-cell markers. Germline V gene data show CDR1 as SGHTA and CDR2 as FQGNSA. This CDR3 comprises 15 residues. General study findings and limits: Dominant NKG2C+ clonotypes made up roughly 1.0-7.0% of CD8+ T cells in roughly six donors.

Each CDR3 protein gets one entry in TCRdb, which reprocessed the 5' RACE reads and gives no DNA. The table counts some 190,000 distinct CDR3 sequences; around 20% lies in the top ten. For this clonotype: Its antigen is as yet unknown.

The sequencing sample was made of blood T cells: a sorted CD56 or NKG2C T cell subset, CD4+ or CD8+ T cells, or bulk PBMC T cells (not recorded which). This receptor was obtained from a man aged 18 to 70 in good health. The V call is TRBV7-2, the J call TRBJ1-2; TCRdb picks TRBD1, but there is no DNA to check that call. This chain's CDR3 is CASSLAPGTSYGYTF.